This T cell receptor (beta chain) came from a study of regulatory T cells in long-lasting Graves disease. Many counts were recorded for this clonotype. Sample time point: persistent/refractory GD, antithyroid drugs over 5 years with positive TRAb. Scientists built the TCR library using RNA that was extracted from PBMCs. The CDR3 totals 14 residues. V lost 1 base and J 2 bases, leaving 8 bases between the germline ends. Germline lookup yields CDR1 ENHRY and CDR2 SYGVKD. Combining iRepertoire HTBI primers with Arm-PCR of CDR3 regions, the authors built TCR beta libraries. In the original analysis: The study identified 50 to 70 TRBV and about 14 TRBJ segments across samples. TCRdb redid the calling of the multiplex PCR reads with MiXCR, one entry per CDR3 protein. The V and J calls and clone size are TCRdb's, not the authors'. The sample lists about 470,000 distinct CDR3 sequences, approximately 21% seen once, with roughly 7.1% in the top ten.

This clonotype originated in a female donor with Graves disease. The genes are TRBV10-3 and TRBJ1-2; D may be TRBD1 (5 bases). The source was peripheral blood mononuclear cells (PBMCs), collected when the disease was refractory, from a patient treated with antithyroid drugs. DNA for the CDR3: TGTGCCATCAGTGAGTGGGCAGGGAACTATGGCTACACCTTC. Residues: CAISEWAGNYGYTF.